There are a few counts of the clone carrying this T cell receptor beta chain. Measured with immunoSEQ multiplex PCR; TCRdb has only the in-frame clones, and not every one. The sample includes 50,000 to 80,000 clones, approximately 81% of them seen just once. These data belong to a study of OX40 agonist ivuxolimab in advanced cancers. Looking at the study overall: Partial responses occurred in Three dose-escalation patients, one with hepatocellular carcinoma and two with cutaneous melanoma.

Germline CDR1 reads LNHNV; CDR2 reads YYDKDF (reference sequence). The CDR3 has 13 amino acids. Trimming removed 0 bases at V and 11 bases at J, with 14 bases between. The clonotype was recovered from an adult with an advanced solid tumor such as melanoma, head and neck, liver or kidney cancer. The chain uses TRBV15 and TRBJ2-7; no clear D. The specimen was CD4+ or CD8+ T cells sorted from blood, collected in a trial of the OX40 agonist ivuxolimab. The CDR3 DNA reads TGTGCCACCAGCAGAGACGCCGCCGAGCAAGAGTACTTC. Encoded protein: CATSRDAAEQEYF. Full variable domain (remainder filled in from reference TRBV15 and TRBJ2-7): DAMVIQNPRYQVTQFGKPVTLSCSQTLNHNVMYWYQQKSSQAPKLLFHYYDKDFNNEADTPDNFQSRRPNTSFCFLDIRSPGLGDTAMYLCATSRDAAEQEYFGPGTRLTVT.